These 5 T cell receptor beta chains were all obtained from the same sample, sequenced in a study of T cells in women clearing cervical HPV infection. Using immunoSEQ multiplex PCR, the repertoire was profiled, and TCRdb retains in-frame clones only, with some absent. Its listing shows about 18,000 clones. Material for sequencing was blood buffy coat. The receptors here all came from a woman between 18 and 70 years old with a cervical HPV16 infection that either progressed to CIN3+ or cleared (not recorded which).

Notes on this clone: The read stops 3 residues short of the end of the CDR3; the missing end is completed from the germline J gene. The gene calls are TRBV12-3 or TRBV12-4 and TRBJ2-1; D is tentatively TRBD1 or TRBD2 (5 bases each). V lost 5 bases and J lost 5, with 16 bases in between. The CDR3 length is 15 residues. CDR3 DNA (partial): TGTGCCAGCAGTCCAAGGAGGACATCCAACAATGAG. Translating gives CASSPRRTSNNE. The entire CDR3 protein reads CASSPRRTSNNEQFF.

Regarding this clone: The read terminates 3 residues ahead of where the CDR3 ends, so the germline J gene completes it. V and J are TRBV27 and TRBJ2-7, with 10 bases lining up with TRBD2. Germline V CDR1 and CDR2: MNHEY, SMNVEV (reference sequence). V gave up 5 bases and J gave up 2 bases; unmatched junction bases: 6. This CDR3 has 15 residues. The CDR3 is CASSQLAGDTYEQYF. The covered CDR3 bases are TGTGCCAGCAGTCAGCTAGCGGGAGACACCTACGAG.

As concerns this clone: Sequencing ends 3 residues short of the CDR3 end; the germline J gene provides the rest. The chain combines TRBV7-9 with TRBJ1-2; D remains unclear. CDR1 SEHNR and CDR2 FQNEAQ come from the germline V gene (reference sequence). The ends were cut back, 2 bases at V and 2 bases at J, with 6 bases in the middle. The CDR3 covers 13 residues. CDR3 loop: CASSLPGNYGYTF. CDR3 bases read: TGTGCCAGCAGCTTACCAGGAAACTATGGC.

The CDR3 spells CSAFPQGTYNEQFF. The covered CDR3 bases are TGCAGTGCCTTCCCCCAGGGAACCTACAATGAG. The chain recombines TRBV20-1 with TRBJ2-1, with D perhaps matching TRBD1 (5 bases). The observed sequence ends 3 residues before the CDR3 terminus, with the missing tail filled in from the germline J gene. The germline V gene encodes CDR1 DFQATT and CDR2 SNEGSKA (reference sequence). The ends were cut back, 6 bases at V and 2 bases at J, with 14 bases in the middle. The CDR3 length is 14 residues.

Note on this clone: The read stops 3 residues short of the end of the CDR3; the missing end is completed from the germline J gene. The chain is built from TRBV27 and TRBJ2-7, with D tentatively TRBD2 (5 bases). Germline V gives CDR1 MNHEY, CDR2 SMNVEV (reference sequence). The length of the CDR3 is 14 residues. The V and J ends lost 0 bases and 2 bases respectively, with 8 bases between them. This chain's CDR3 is CASSLSQRAYEQYF. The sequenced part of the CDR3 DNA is TGTGCCAGCAGTTTATCACAGAGGGCCTACGAG.